The present T cell receptor (beta chain) was sequenced within a study of blood T cell repertoires in COVID-19. Study-level background: Acute-phase and convalescent COVID-19 samples originated in the United States, Italy and Spain.

There are 10 residues in the CDR3. Germline V gene sequence: CDR1 DFQATT, CDR2 SNEGSKA (reference sequence). V gave up 4 bases and J gave up 6 bases, with 6 bases separating them. Original processing methods: Amplified reference gene primers provided the basis for estimating nucleated cell counts. Generated by immunoSEQ multiplex PCR, the TCRdb table keeps only in-frame clones and is missing some. V and J calls and clone size follow that table, whereas D and trimming were derived from the DNA. This table holds 250,000 to 300,000 clones, about 85% found once. This rearrangement joins TRBV20-1 to TRBJ1-1; no reliable D call. The clonotype was recovered from a man aged 18-30 years with active or convalescent COVID-19. The source material was peripheral blood. This chain's CDR3 is CSATQSEAFF. CDR3 DNA: TGCAGTGCTACCCAGTCTGAAGCTTTCTTT.